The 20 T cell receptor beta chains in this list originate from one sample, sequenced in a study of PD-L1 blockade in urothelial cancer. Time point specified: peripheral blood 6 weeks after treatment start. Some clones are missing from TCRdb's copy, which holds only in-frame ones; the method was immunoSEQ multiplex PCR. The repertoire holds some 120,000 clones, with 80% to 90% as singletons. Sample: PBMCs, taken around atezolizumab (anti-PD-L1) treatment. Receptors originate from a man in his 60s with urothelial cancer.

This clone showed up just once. The CDR3 region is CASSVVERVSGNTIYF. CDR3 in DNA: TGTGCCAGCAGCGTAGTGGAGAGGGTCTCCGGAAACACCATATATTTT. The chain combines TRBV9 with TRBJ1-3; the D is unclear. Between the trimmed V and J ends, which lost 0 bases and 4 bases, there was a span of 14 bases. Germline CDR1 and CDR2: SGDLS and YYNGEE. The CDR3 is 16 residues long. The full variable domain, in which reference TRBV9 and TRBJ1-3 provide the parts outside the CDR3, is DSGVTQTPKHLITATGQRVTLRCSPRSGDLSVYWYQQSLDQGLQFLIQYYNGEERAKGNILERFSAQQFPDLHSELNLSSLELGDSALYFCASSVVERVSGNTIYFGEGSWLTVV.

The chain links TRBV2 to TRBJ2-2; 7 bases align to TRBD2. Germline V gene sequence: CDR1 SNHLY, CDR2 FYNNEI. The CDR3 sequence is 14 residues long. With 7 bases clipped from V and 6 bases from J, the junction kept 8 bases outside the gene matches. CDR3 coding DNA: TGTGCCAGCAACACGGGGGGTACCGCCGGGGAGCTGTTTTTT. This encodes CASNTGGTAGELFF.

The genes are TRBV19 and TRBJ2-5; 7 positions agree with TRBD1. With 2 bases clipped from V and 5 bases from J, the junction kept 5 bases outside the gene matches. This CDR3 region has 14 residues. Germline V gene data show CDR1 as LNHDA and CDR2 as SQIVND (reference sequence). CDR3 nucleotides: TGTGCCAGTAGTATATCAGGGGGAGTGGAGACCCAGTACTTC. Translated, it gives CASSISGGVETQYF.

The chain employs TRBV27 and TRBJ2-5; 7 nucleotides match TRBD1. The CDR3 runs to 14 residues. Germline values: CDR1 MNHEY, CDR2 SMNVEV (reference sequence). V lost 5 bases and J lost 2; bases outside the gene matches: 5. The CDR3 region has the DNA TGTGCCAGCAGTAAAAGGACAGGTCAAGAGACCCAGTACTTC. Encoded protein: CASSKRTGQETQYF.

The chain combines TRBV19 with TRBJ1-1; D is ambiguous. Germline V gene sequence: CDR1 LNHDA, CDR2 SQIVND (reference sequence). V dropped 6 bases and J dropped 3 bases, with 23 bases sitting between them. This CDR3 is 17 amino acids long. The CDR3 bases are TGTGCCAGTAGACACCCGTCGGGAGGCTGGGGTTACACTGAAGCTTTCTTT. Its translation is CASRHPSGGWGYTEAFF.

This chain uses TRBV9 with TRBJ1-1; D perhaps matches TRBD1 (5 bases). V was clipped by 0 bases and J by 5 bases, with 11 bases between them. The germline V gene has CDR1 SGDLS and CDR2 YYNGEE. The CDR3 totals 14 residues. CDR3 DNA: TGTGCCAGCAGCGTAGAGCAGGGAGGGACTGAAGCTTTCTTT. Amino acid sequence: CASSVEQGGTEAFF.

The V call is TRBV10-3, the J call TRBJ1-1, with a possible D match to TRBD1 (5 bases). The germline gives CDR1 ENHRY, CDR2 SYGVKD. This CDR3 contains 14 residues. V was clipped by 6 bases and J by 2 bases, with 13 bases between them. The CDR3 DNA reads TGTGCCATCAGCCGGGGGGAAGGCAACACTGAAGCTTTCTTT. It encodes CAISRGEGNTEAFF.

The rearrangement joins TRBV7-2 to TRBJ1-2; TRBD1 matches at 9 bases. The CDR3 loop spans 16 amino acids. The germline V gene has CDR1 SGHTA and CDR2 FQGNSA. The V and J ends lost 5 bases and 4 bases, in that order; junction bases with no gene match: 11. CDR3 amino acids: CASSLLTSGQGYGYTF. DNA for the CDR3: TGTGCCAGCAGCCTCCTCACCTCGGGACAGGGCTATGGCTACACCTTC.

CDR3 sequence: CASRQQGYGYTF. CDR3 nucleotides: TGTGCCAGCAGACAACAGGGTTATGGCTACACCTTC. J is TRBJ1-2 and V is TRBV6-5; weak D call: TRBD1 (6 bases). CDR1 and CDR2 from the germline V gene are MNHEY and SVGAGI. V lost 6 bases and J 5 bases, leaving 10 bases between the germline ends. The CDR3 consists of 12 residues.

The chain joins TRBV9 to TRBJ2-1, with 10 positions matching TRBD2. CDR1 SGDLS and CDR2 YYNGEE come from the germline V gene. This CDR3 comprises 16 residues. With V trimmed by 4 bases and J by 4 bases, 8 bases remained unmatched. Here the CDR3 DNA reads TGTGCCAGCAGCCCCAGAACTAGCGGGGCGTACAATGAGCAGTTCTTC. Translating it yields CASSPRTSGAYNEQFF.

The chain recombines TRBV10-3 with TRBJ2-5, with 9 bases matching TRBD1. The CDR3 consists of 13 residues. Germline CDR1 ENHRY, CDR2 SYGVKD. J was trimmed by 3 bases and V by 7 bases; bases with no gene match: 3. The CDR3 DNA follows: TGTGCCATCACTCGGGACAGGGAAGAGACCCAGTACTTC. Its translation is CAITRDREETQYF.

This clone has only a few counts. The CDR3: CASSAGTGSSGANVLTF. DNA of the CDR3: TGCGCCAGCAGCGCCGGGACAGGCTCCTCTGGGGCCAACGTCCTGACTTTC. The chain has TRBV5-1 and TRBJ2-6; TRBD1 agrees at 8 bases. The CDR3 is 17 residues long. Unmatched junction bases numbered 6, after V lost 4 bases and J lost 0 bases. Germline values: CDR1 SGHRS, CDR2 YFSETQ.

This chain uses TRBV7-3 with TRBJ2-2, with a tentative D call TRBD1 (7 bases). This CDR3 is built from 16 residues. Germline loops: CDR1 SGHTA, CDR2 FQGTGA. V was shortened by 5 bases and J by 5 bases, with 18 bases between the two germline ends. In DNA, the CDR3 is TGTGCCAGCAGCCTAGTGCCAGGGGGGACTACCGGGGAGCTGTTTTTT. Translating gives CASSLVPGGTTGELFF.

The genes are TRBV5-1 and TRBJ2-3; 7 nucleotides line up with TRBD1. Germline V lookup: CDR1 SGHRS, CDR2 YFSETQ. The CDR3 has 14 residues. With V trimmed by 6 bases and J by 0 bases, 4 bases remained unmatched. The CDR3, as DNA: TGCGCCAGCACACCGGGACAGAGCACAGATACGCAGTATTTT. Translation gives CASTPGQSTDTQYF. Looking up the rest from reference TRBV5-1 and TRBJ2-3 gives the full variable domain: KAGVTQTPRYLIKTRGQQVTLSCSPISGHRSVSWYQQTPGQGLQFLFEYFSETQRNKGNFPGRFSGRQFSNSRSEMNVSTLELGDSALYLCASTPGQSTDTQYFGPGTRLTVL.

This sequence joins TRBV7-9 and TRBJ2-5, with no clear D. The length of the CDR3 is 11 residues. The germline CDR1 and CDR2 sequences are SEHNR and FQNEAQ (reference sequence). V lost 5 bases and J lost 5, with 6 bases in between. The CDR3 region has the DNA TGTGCCAGCAGCCCCCAGGAGACCCAGTACTTC. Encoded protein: CASSPQETQYF.

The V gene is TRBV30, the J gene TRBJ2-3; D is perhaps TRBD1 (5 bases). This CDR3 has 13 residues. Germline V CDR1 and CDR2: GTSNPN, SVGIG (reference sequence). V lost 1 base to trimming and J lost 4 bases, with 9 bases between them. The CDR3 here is CAWSETGPDTQYF. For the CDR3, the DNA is TGTGCCTGGAGTGAAACAGGCCCAGATACGCAGTATTTT.

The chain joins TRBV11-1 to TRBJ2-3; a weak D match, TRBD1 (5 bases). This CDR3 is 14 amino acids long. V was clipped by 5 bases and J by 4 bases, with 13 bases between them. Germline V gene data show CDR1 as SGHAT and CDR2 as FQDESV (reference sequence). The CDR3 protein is CASSPQGSADTQYF. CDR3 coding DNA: TGTGCCAGCAGCCCGCAGGGTTCCGCAGATACGCAGTATTTT.

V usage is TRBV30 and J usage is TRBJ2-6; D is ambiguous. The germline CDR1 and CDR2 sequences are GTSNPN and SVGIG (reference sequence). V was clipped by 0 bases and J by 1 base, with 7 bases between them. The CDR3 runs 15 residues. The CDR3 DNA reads TGTGCCTGGAGTGTACGAGGTTCTGGGGCCAACGTCCTGACTTTC. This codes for CAWSVRGSGANVLTF.

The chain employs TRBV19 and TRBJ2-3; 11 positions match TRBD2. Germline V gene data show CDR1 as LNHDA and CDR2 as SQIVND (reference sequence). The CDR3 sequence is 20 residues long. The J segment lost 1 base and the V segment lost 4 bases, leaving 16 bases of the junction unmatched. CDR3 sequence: CASSTHILAGGRVGTDTQYF. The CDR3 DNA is TGTGCCAGTAGTACCCATATTCTAGCGGGAGGTCGGGTTGGCACAGATACGCAGTATTTT. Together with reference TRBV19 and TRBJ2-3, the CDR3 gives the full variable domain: DGGITQSPKYLFRKEGQNVTLSCEQNLNHDAMYWYRQDPGQGLRLIYYSQIVNDFQKGDIAEGYSVSREKKESFPLTVTSAQKNPTAFYLCASSTHILAGGRVGTDTQYFGPGTRLTVL.

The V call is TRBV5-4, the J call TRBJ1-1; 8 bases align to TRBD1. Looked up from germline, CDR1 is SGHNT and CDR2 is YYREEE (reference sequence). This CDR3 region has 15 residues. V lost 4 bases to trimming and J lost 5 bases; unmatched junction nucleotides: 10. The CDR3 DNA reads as TGTGCCAGCAGCCTCCAGACAGGGGTTGTTACTGAAGCTTTCTTT. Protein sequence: CASSLQTGVVTEAFF.